The T cell receptor (beta chain) described here comes from a study of regulatory T cells in long-lasting Graves disease. Time point here: newly diagnosed GD, antithyroid drugs for less than 3 months. PBMCs were the source of the RNA used for TCR sequencing. V was clipped by 2 bases and J by 6 bases, with 10 bases between them. The CDR3 consists of 14 residues. Germline V gene data show CDR1 as MDHEN and CDR2 as SYDVKM. Both iRepertoire HTBI primers and Arm-PCR of CDR3 regions were used to build the TCR beta libraries. In TCRdb, the multiplex PCR reads were re-called with MiXCR into one record per CDR3 protein. The data contain roughly 420,000 distinct CDR3 sequences, about a sixth of them singletons. Study findings and constraints: Favored gene segments in persistent disease were TRBV28, TRBJ1-2 and TRBJ2-5.

This clonotype was counted ten times or more. Its antigen is unknown. Another study also made use of these data, one on T cells in Graves' hyperthyroidism and ophthalmopathy. Per that paper: For Graves' hyperthyroidism to be stable, ophthalmopathy could not progress within 18 months.

The sequencing here drew on peripheral blood mononuclear cells (PBMCs), taken at new diagnosis, from a patient treated with antithyroid drugs. The chain uses TRBV28 and TRBJ2-2; D is unresolved. This TCR derives from a woman between 18 and 30 years old with Graves disease. CDR3 sequence reads: CASSLLGPAGELFF. In DNA, the CDR3 is TGTGCCAGCAGTTTACTCGGGCCGGCCGGGGAGCTGTTTTTT.